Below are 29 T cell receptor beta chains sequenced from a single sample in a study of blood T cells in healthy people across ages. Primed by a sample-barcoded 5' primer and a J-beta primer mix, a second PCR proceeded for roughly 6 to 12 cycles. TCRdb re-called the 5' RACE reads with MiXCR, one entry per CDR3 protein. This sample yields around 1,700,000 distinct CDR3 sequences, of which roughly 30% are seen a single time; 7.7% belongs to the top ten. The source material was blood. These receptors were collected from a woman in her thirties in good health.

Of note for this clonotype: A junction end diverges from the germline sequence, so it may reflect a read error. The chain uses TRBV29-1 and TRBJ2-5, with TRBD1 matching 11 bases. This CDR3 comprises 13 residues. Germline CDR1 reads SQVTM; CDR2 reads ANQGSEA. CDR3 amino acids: CGVGDRGQETQYF. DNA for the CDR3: TGCGGCGTCGGGGACAGGGGGCAAGAGACCCAGTACTTC.

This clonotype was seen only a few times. CDR3 loop: CASTQGGGPFTYNEQFF. The CDR3 DNA is TGTGCCAGCACCCAAGGCGGGGGCCCCTTCACCTACAATGAGCAGTTCTTC. V is TRBV6-2 or TRBV6-3 and J is TRBJ2-1; a weak D match, TRBD2 (7 bases). This CDR3 region has 17 residues. The germline V gene has CDR1 MNHEY and CDR2 SVGEGT. Trimming pared 7 bases from V and 2 bases from J, leaving 21 bases between.

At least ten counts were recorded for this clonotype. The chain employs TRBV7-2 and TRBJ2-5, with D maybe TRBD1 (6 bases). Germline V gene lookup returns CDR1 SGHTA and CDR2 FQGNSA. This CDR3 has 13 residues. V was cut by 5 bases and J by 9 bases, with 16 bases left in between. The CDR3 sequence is CASSRQDRGSQYF. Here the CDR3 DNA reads TGTGCCAGCAGCCGCCAGGACAGAGGGTCCCAGTACTTC. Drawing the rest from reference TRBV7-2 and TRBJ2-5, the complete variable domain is GAGVSQSPSNKVTEKGKDVELRCDPISGHTALYWYRQSLGQGLEFLIYFQGNSAPDKSGLPSDRFSAERTGGSVSTLTIQRTQQEDSAVYLCASSRQDRGSQYFGPGTRLLVL.

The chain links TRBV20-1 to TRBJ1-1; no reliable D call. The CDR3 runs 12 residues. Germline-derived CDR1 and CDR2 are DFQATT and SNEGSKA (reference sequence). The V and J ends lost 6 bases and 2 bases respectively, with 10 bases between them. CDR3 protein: CSARITNTEAFF. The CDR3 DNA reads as TGCAGTGCACGGATAACCAACACTGAAGCTTTCTTT.

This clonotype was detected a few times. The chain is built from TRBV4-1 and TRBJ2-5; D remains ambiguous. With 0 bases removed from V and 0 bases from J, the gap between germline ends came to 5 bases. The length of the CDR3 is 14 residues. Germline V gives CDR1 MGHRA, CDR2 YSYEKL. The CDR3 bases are TGCGCCAGCAGCCAAGATCCGGACCAAGAGACCCAGTACTTC. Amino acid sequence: CASSQDPDQETQYF.

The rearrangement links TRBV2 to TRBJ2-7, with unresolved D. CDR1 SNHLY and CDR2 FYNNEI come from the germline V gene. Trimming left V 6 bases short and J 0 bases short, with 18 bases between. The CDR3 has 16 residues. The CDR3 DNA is TGTGCCAGCAGCACCACCCCACTGGCGAGCTCCTACGAGCAGTACTTC. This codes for CASSTTPLASSYEQYF.

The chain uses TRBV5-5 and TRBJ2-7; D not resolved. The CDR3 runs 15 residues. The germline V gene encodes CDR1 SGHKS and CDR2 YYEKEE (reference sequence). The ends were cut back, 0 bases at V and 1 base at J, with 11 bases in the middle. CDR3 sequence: CASSLATVVSYEQYF. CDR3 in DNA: TGTGCCAGCAGCTTGGCTACGGTTGTATCCTACGAGCAGTACTTC.

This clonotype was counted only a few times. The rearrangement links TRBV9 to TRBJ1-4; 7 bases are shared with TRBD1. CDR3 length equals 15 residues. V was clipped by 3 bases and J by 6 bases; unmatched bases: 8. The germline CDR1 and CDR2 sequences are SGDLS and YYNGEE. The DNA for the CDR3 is TGTGCCAGCAGCGCGAGGGGGCTTCGGGATGAAAAACTGTTTTTT. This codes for CASSARGLRDEKLFF.

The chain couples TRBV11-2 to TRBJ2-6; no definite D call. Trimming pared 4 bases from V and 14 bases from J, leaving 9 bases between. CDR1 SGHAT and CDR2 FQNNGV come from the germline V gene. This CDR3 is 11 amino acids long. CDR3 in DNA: TGTGCCAGCAGCTCTTGGAGTATCCTGACTTTC. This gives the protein CASSSWSILTF.

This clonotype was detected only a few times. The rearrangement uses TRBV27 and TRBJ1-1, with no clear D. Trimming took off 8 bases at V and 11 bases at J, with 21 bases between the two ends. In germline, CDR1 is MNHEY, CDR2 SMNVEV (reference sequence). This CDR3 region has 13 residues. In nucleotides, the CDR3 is TGTGCCAGCGTGTCCCGGGTGGCCGGAGCGGCTTTCTTT. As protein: CASVSRVAGAAFF.

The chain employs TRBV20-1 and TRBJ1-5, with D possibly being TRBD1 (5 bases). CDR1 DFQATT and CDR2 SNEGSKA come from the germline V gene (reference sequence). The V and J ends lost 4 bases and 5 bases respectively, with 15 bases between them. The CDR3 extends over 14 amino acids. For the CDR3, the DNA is TGCAGTGCTACGACGCGACAGAACTATCAGCCCCAGCATTTT. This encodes CSATTRQNYQPQHF.

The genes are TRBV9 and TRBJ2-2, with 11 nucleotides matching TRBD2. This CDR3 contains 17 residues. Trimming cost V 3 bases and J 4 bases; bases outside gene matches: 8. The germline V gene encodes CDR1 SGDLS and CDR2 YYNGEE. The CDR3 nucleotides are TGTGCCAGCAGCGCACTAGCGGGAGCCGAGGTCACCGGGGAGCTGTTTTTT. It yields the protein CASSALAGAEVTGELFF.

CDR3 region: CATSESWQETQYF. For the CDR3, the DNA is TGTGCCACCAGTGAATCCTGGCAAGAGACCCAGTACTTC. The chain carries TRBV24-1 and TRBJ2-5; no clear D gene. There are 13 residues in the CDR3. From germline, CDR1 is KGHDR and CDR2 SFDVKD. V was clipped by 4 bases and J by 2 bases, with 7 bases between them.

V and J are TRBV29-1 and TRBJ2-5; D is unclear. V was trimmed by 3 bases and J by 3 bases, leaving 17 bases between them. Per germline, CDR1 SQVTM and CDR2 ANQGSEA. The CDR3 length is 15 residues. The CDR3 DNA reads TGCAGCGTTGACTCTGGTCGCGTCAGAAAAGAGACCCAGTACTTC. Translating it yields CSVDSGRVRKETQYF.

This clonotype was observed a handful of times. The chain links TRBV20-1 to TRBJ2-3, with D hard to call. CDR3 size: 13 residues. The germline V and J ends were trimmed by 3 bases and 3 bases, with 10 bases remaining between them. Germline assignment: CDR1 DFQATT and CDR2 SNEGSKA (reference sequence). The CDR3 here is CSARAIGTDTQYF. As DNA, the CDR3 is TGCAGTGCTAGGGCTATCGGGACAGATACGCAGTATTTT.

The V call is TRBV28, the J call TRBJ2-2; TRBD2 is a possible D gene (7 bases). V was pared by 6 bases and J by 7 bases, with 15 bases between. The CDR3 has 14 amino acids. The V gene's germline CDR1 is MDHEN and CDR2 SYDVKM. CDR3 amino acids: CASRGGGRVGELFF. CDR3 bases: TGTGCCAGCAGAGGGGGGGGCCGGGTCGGGGAGCTGTTTTTT.

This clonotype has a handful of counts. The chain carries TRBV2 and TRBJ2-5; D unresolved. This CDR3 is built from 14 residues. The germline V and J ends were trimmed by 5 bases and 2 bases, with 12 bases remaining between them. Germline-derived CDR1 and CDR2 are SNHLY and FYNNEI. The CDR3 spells CASSPPSLQETQYF. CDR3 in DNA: TGTGCCAGCAGTCCCCCGAGCCTACAAGAGACCCAGTACTTC. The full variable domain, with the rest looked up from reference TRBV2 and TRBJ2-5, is EPEVTQTPSHQVTQMGQEVILRCVPISNHLYFYWYRQILGQKVEFLVSFYNNEISEKSEIFDDQFSVERPDGSNFTLKIRSTKLEDSAMYFCASSPPSLQETQYFGPGTRLLVL.

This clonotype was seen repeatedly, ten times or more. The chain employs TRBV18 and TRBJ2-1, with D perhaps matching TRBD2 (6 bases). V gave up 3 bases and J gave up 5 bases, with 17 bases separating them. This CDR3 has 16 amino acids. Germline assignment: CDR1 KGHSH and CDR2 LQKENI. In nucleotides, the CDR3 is TGTGCCAGCTCACCTTCAAACCCGGGACTCCACAATGAGCAGTTCTTC. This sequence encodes CASSPSNPGLHNEQFF.

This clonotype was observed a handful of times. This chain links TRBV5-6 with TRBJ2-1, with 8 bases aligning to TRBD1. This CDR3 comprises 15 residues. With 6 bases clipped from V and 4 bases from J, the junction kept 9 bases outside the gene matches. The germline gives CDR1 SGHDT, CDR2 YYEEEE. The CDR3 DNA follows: TGTGCCAGCACCCCTCGGACAGGGTGGTACAATGAGCAGTTCTTC. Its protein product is CASTPRTGWYNEQFF.

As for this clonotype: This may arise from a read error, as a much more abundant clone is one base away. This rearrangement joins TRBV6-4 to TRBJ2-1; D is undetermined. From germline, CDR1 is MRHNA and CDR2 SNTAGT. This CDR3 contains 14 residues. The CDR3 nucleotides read TGTACCAGCAGTCCTGCAGGTATATACAATGAGCAGTTCTTC. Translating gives CTSSPAGIYNEQFF.

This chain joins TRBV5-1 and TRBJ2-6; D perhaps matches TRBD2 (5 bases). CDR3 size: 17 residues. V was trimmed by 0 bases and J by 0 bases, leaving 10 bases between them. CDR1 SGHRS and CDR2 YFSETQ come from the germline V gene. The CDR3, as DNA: TGCGCCAGCAGCTTGGATAGTGGACTCTCTGGGGCCAACGTCCTGACTTTC. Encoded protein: CASSLDSGLSGANVLTF.

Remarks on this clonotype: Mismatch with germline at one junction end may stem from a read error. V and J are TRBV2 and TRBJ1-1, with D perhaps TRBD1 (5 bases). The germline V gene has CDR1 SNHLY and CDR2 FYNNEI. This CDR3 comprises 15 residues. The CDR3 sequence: CAREDRQNMNTEAFF. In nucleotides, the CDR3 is TGTGCCCGCGAAGACAGACAGAATATGAACACCGAAGCTTTCTTT.

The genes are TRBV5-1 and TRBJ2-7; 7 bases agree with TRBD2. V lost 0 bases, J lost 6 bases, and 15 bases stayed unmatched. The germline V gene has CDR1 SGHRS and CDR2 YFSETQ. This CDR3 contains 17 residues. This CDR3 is CASSLAAGLREYREQYF. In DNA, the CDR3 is TGCGCCAGCAGCTTGGCCGCGGGGTTGCGGGAGTACCGCGAGCAGTACTTC.

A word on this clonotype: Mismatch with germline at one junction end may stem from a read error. CDR3 bases: TGTGCCTGGAGTTTTGAGACAGGGCTCTTCTCTGGAAACTCCATATATTTT. This sequence encodes CAWSFETGLFSGNSIYF. The rearrangement uses TRBV30 and TRBJ1-3; 7 bases line up with TRBD1. The CDR3 is 17 amino acids. Germline assignment: CDR1 GTSNPN and CDR2 SVGIG (reference sequence).

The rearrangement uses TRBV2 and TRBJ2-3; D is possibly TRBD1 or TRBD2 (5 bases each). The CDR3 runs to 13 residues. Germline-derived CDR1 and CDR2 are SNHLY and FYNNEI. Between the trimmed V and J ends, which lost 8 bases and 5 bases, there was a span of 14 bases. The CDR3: CASSGLLEDTQYF. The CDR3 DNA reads TGTGCCAGCTCGGGGCTCCTCGAAGATACGCAGTATTTT.

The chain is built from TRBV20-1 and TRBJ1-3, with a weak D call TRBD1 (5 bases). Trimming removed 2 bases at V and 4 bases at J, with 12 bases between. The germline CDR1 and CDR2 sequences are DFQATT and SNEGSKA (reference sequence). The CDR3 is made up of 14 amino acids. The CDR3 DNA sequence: TGCAGTGCTAGAAGTGCGCAGGGAGGAAACACCATATATTTT. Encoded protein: CSARSAQGGNTIYF.

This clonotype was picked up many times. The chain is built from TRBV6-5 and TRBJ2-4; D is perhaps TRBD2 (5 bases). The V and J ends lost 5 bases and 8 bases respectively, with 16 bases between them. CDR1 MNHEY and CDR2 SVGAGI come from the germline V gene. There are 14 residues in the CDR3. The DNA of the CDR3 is TGTGCCAGCAGTCCCCGCGAGGGATGGCACATTCAGTACTTC. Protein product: CASSPREGWHIQYF.

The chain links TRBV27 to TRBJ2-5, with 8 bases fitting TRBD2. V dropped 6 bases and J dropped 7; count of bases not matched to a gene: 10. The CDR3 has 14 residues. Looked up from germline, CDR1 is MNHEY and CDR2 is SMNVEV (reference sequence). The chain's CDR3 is CASSLSGSAGTQYF. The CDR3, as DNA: TGTGCCAGCAGCCTCAGCGGGAGCGCTGGGACCCAGTACTTC.

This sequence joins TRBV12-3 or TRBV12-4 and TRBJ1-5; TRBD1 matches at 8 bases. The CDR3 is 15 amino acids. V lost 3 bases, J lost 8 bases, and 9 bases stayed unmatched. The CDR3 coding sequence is TGTGCCAGCAGTTTGAGGCAGGGGGCTGTTGAGCCCCAGCATTTT. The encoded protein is CASSLRQGAVEPQHF.